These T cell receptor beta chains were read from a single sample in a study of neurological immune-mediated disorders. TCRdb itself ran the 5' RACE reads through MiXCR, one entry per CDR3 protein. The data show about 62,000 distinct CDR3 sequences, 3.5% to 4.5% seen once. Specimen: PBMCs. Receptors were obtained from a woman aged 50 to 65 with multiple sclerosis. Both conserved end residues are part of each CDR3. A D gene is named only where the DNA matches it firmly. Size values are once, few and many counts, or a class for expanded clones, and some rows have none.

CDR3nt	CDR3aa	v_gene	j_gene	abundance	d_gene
TGCGCCAGCAGCTTACGAACAGGGGGCAGGACCGGGGAGCTGTTTTTT	CASSLRTGGRTGELFF	TRBV5-1	TRBJ2-2	many	TRBD1
TGTGCCAGCAGCTTAGCGCAGGGTCAAGCGGACGAGCAGTACTTC	CASSLAQGQADEQYF	TRBV7-2	TRBJ2-7	NA	NA
TGCAGTGCCGAAAGGACAGGGGGCCGAACCGGGGAGCTGTTTTTT	CSAERTGGRTGELFF	TRBV20-1	TRBJ2-2	many	TRBD1
TGCAGCGTTGTTTCACAGGGGAGTAGGGAGCAGTACTTC	CSVVSQGSREQYF	TRBV29-1	TRBJ2-7	many	TRBD1
TGTGCCACCAGCAGTATCGACAGCTCTGGAAACACCATATATTTT	CATSSIDSSGNTIYF	TRBV15	TRBJ1-3	many	NA
TGTGCCAGCAGCCCCAGCGGGAGTAACGACGAGCAGTACTTC	CASSPSGSNDEQYF	TRBV7-9	TRBJ2-7	many	TRBD2
TGTGCCAGCAGCGTAGCGGGATCTCGGAGCTACGAGCAGTACTTC	CASSVAGSRSYEQYF	TRBV9	TRBJ2-7	many	NA
TGCGCCAGCAGCGTCGGACTAGCGGGAGCGGGTTACAATGAGCAGTTCTTC	CASSVGLAGAGYNEQFF	TRBV5-1	TRBJ2-1	many	TRBD2
TGTGCCAGTAGTATTCCTAGGTACAATGAGCAGTTCTTC	CASSIPRYNEQFF	TRBV19	TRBJ2-1	NA	NA
TGTGCCAGCAGGACGACAGTTAACTATGGCTACACCTTC	CASRTTVNYGYTF	TRBV12-3/TRBV12-4	TRBJ1-2	few	NA
TGTGCCAGCAGCTTAGGCGGGGCCGGTAATCAGCCCCAGCATTTT	CASSLGGAGNQPQHF	TRBV7-9	TRBJ1-5	many	NA
TGTGCCAGCAGCCTTGTGGGGGACAGGGGGATTCGGACGCAGTATTTT	CASSLVGDRGIRTQYF	TRBV7-2	TRBJ2-3	many	TRBD1
TGTGCCAGCTCCCAGGGTGGGGATCAGCCCCAGCATTTT	CASSQGGDQPQHF	TRBV18	TRBJ1-5	NA	NA
TGCAGTGCTAGGGAGTGGGCGGAGACCCAGTACTTC	CSAREWAETQYF	TRBV20-1	TRBJ2-5	many	NA
TGTGCCAGCAGTGGGTACGAGCAGTACTTC	CASSGYEQYF	TRBV7-4	TRBJ2-7	many	NA
TGTGCCAGCAGTTTAGGATCGCCAGTGAACACTGAAGCTTTCTTT	CASSLGSPVNTEAFF	TRBV12-3/TRBV12-4	TRBJ1-1	many	NA
TGTGCCAGCAGTTACGGCGGGAGGGAAAATGAGCAGTTCTTC	CASSYGGRENEQFF	TRBV6-5	TRBJ2-1	many	TRBD2
TGTGCCAGCAGCCAAGTCCTTCACAGGTCCTCTGGGGCCAACGTCCTGACTTTC	CASSQVLHRSSGANVLTF	TRBV4-2	TRBJ2-6	many	NA
TGTGCCAGCTCTCCAACTAGCTCCCGGGGCGAGCAGTACTTC	CASSPTSSRGEQYF	TRBV18	TRBJ2-7	many	NA
TGCGCCAGCAGCCCGACGGGCCAATCTATGAACACTGAAGCTTTCTTT	CASSPTGQSMNTEAFF	TRBV5-1	TRBJ1-1	many	NA
TGTGCCAGCAGTTTCGGAGGGCCTTACACCGGGGAGCTGTTTTTT	CASSFGGPYTGELFF	TRBV12-3/TRBV12-4	TRBJ2-2	many	NA
TGCAGTGCTGCCATAGCGGGAGGGGGTTCCTACGAGCAGTACTTC	CSAAIAGGGSYEQYF	TRBV20-1	TRBJ2-7	many	TRBD2
TGTGCCAGCAGTTCGACAGAGACCGACAATGAGCAGTTCTTC	CASSSTETDNEQFF	TRBV6-5	TRBJ2-1	few	NA
TGTGCCAGCAGCTTGGATAGCGGGGATGGGGAGCTGTTTTTT	CASSLDSGDGELFF	TRBV5-5	TRBJ2-2	NA	TRBD2
TGCAGTGCTCTTACAGGGAATGGCTACACCTTC	CSALTGNGYTF	TRBV20-1	TRBJ1-2	many	NA
TGTGCCAGCAGCTTGGGTGGGGTAGCCAAAAACATTCAGTACTTC	CASSLGGVAKNIQYF	TRBV5-5	TRBJ2-4	many	NA
TGTGCCAGCAGCACCTTCCTAGCGGGAGGGCCGGGGTATGAGCAGTTCTTC	CASSTFLAGGPGYEQFF	TRBV5-6	TRBJ2-1	many	TRBD2
TGCAGTGCAGGGGAAGGGGGGGATGAAAAACTGTTTTTT	CSAGEGGDEKLFF	TRBV20-1	TRBJ1-4	many	NA
TGTGCCAGCAGTTTCGCCGACAGGGGCTACGAGCAGTACTTC	CASSFADRGYEQYF	TRBV27	TRBJ2-7	many	TRBD1
TGCGCCAGCAGCCGGGACAGAACCTACGAGCAGTACTTC	CASSRDRTYEQYF	TRBV4-3	TRBJ2-7	many	TRBD1
TGTGCCAGCTCATTCGCGCCCCTATGGGAACTGTTTTTT	CASSFAPLWELFF	TRBV18	TRBJ1-4	many	NA
TGTGCCAGCAGCTTAGGGGGGACTACGGAACCTCACGAGCAGTACTTC	CASSLGGTTEPHEQYF	TRBV13	TRBJ2-7	many	TRBD2
TGTGCCAGCAGTATCGACAACCAAGAGACCCAGTACTTC	CASSIDNQETQYF	TRBV12-3/TRBV12-4	TRBJ2-5	many	NA
TGCAGCGTTGCACGCAGGGCCGGGGAGCTGTTTTTT	CSVARRAGELFF	TRBV29-1	TRBJ2-2	few	NA
TGTGCCAGCTCACGTACAATGAGCTCTGGGGCCAACGTCCTGACTTTC	CASSRTMSSGANVLTF	TRBV18	TRBJ2-6	few	NA
TGTGCCAGCAGCGCGCCGACAGGGGCGGGCACTGAAGCTTTCTTT	CASSAPTGAGTEAFF	TRBV11-2	TRBJ1-1	many	TRBD1
TGCAGTGCTGAGGACTTAGCGGGGCCCCGCTACAATGAGCAGTTCTTC	CSAEDLAGPRYNEQFF	TRBV20-1	TRBJ2-1	many	TRBD2
TGTGCTACCATCTCAGGGACAGGGGGCGAGGGCAATCAGCCCCAGCATTTT	CATISGTGGEGNQPQHF	TRBV7-7	TRBJ1-5	many	TRBD1
TGCAGTGCTAGAGGGACAGGCGATAATCAGCCCCAGCATTTT	CSARGTGDNQPQHF	TRBV20-1	TRBJ1-5	many	TRBD1
TGCAGTGCTACCTACAGGGCAACTAATGAAAAACTGTTTTTT	CSATYRATNEKLFF	TRBV20-1	TRBJ1-4	once	NA
TGTGCCAGCAGCTCTTGGACAGCTCTTGAAGCTTTCTTT	CASSSWTALEAFF	TRBV5-5	TRBJ1-1	many	NA
TGCAGCGTAGGGGCAGAGGCTGGCGAGCAGTACTTC	CSVGAEAGEQYF	TRBV29-1	TRBJ2-7	many	NA
TGTGCCAGCAGGCCCCTCGGGACAGGGTTACGCTACGAGCAGTACTTC	CASRPLGTGLRYEQYF	TRBV6-6	TRBJ2-7	many	TRBD1
TGTGCCAGCTTTGAATGGGGGAACACTGAAGCTTTCTTT	CASFEWGNTEAFF	TRBV7-9	TRBJ1-1	many	NA
TGCAGTGCTAGAGGGGCAGGCAATCAGCCCCAGCATTTT	CSARGAGNQPQHF	TRBV20-1	TRBJ1-5	many	NA
TGTGCCAGCAGCCGGACTGCCTACAATGAGCAGTTCTTC	CASSRTAYNEQFF	TRBV5-4	TRBJ2-1	many	NA
TGCGCCAGCAGCTTGGGACAGGGGTACGGGGAGCTGTTTTTT	CASSLGQGYGELFF	TRBV5-1	TRBJ2-2	many	TRBD1
TGCGCCAGCAGCCAAGTGGGCCAGGGAAGCTCCTACAATGAGCAGTTCTTC	CASSQVGQGSSYNEQFF	TRBV4-3	TRBJ2-1	many	NA
TGTGCCTGGAGTGACGTAAGGAATGAGCAGTTCTTC	CAWSDVRNEQFF	TRBV30	TRBJ2-1	many	NA
TGTGCCAGCACCTTAGGCCGGGCGGGGTACAATGAGCAGTTCTTC	CASTLGRAGYNEQFF	TRBV12-3/TRBV12-4	TRBJ2-1	many	NA
TGCAGCGTCGGGACAGATTACTACGAGCAGTACTTC	CSVGTDYYEQYF	TRBV29-1	TRBJ2-7	NA	TRBD1
TGCAGTGCTGGGGGACTAGCAATACAAGAGACCCAGTACTTC	CSAGGLAIQETQYF	TRBV20-1	TRBJ2-5	many	TRBD2
TGTGCCAGCAGTTACGTTCCGAGGGAGGGCAATCAGCCCCAGAATTTT	CASSYVPREGNQPQNF	TRBV6-2/TRBV6-3	TRBJ1-5	NA	NA
TGTGCCACCAGCAGAGATGGGGGACAGGGAACAGATACGCAGTATTTT	CATSRDGGQGTDTQYF	TRBV15	TRBJ2-3	many	TRBD1